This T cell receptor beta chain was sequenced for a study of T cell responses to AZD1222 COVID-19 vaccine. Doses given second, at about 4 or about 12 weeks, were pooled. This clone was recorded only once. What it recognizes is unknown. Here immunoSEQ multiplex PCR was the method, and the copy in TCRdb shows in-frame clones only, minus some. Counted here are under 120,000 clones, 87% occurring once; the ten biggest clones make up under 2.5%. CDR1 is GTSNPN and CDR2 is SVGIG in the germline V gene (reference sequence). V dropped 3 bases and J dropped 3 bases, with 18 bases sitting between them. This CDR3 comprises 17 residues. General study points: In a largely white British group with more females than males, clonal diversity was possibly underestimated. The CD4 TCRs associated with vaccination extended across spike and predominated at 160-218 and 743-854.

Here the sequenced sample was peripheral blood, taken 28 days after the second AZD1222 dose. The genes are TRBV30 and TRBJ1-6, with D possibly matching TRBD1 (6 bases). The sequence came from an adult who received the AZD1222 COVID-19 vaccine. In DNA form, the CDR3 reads TGTGCCTGGAGCAACAGGGTAGGGGCTGACTATAATTCACCCCTCCACTTT. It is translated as CAWSNRVGADYNSPLHF. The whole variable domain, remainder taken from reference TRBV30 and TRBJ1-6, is SQTIHQWPATLVQPVGSPLSLECTVEGTSNPNLYWYRQAAGRGLQLLFYSVGIGQISSEVPQNLSASRPQDRQFILSSKKLLLSDSGFYLCAWSNRVGADYNSPLHFGNGTRLTVT.